Listed here is a single TCR beta chain. Unstimulated PBMCs were sorted into CD3+CD4+ and CD3+CD8+ populations. This CDR3 spans 15 amino acids. V was shortened by 2 bases and J by 0 bases, with 9 bases between the two germline ends. Germline CDR1 and CDR2: MNHEY and SMNVEV (reference sequence). These data belong to a study of T cell clones after liver transplantation. Whole-study context: Samples came from ITN030ST, which attempted immunosuppression withdrawal within 2 years of liver transplantation. Post-transplant blood was tracked for graft-donor-reactive T cell clones identified in a pre-transplant mixed lymphocyte reaction.

The table came from immunoSEQ multiplex PCR; TCRdb's copy has only in-frame clones and leaves some out. This sample has 85,000 to 110,000 clones, with about 86% found just once. The sequencing here drew on CD4+ T cells from blood, taken 47 months after liver transplant. This rearrangement joins TRBV27 to TRBJ2-3; D may be TRBD1 (5 bases). The receptor comes from a human patient who received a liver transplant. Some T cells may originate from the graft donor. The CDR3 DNA is TGTGCCAGCAGTTTAGGGGCTAGAAGCACAGATACGCAGTATTTT. Protein sequence: CASSLGARSTDTQYF.